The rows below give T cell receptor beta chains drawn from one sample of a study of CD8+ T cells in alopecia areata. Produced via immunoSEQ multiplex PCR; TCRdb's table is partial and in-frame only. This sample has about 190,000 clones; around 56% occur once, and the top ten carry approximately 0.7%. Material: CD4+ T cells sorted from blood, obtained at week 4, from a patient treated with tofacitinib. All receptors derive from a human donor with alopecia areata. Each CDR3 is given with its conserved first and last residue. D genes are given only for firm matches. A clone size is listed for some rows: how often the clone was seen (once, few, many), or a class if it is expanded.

cdr3_aa: CASSERGSRTEAFF
cdr3_nt: TGTGCCAGCAGTGAACGTGGGAGTAGGACTGAAGCTTTCTTT
j_call: TRBJ1-1
v_call: TRBV2
clone_size: .
d_call: .

cdr3_aa: CASSAPGLAVPSRELFF
cdr3_nt: TGTGCCAGCAGTGCACCGGGACTAGCGGTCCCTTCGCGGGAGCTGTTTTTT
j_call: TRBJ2-2
v_call: TRBV28
clone_size: few
d_call: TRBD2

cdr3_aa: CASSQREWNNEQFF
cdr3_nt: TGTGCCAGCAGCCAGCGGGAGTGGAACAATGAGCAGTTCTTC
j_call: TRBJ2-1
v_call: TRBV25-1
clone_size: .
d_call: TRBD2

cdr3_aa: CASSYSRDTLPYGYTF
cdr3_nt: TGTGCCAGCAGTTACTCAAGGGACACGCTACCCTATGGCTACACCTTC
j_call: TRBJ1-2
v_call: TRBV6-6
clone_size: .
d_call: .

cdr3_aa: CSGGLERETQYF
cdr3_nt: TGCAGCGGAGGACTCGAACGAGAGACCCAGTACTTC
j_call: TRBJ2-5
v_call: TRBV29-1
clone_size: .
d_call: .

cdr3_aa: CAWSGQGPPHTQYF
cdr3_nt: TGTGCCTGGAGCGGACAGGGGCCGCCGCATACGCAGTATTTT
j_call: TRBJ2-3
v_call: TRBV30
clone_size: .
d_call: TRBD1

cdr3_aa: CASSLRAASETQYF
cdr3_nt: TGTGCCAGCAGCTTAAGGGCTGCTTCGGAGACCCAGTACTTC
j_call: TRBJ2-5
v_call: TRBV7-7
clone_size: .
d_call: .

cdr3_aa: CASSLGTSETQYF
cdr3_nt: TGTGCCAGCTCACTCGGGACTAGCGAGACCCAGTACTTC
j_call: TRBJ2-5
v_call: TRBV18
clone_size: .
d_call: TRBD2

cdr3_aa: CASSGMGRQPKAIQYF
cdr3_nt: TGCGCCAGCAGTGGGATGGGGAGGCAGCCCAAAGCCATTCAGTACTTC
j_call: TRBJ2-4
v_call: TRBV23-1
clone_size: .
d_call: .

cdr3_aa: CSASGSGGSTDTQYF
cdr3_nt: TGCAGCGCCAGCGGGAGTGGAGGGAGCACAGATACGCAGTATTTT
j_call: TRBJ2-3
v_call: TRBV29-1
clone_size: .
d_call: TRBD2

cdr3_aa: CSVEAAPGQGLPYNEQFF
cdr3_nt: TGCAGCGTTGAAGCCGCGCCGGGACAGGGGTTACCCTACAATGAGCAGTTCTTC
j_call: TRBJ2-1
v_call: TRBV29-1
clone_size: .
d_call: TRBD1

cdr3_aa: CASSQEGGGRKNIQYF
cdr3_nt: TGTGCCAGCAGCCAAGAGGGGGGAGGGCGCAAAAACATTCAGTACTTC
j_call: TRBJ2-4
v_call: TRBV4-2
clone_size: .
d_call: TRBD2

cdr3_aa: CASVGTSGGVQYF
cdr3_nt: TGCGCCAGCGTTGGGACTAGCGGGGGTGTGCAGTACTTC
j_call: TRBJ2-7
v_call: TRBV4-1
clone_size: .
d_call: TRBD2

cdr3_aa: CATSASGRNSYEQYF
cdr3_nt: TGTGCCACCAGCGCCAGCGGGAGGAACTCCTACGAGCAGTACTTC
j_call: TRBJ2-7
v_call: TRBV15
clone_size: .
d_call: TRBD2

cdr3_aa: CASSPRRGGDEQYF
cdr3_nt: TGTGCCAGCAGTCCTCGAAGGGGGGGGGACGAGCAGTACTTC
j_call: TRBJ2-7
v_call: TRBV6-1
clone_size: few
d_call: .

cdr3_aa: CSVREGGRGGAFF
cdr3_nt: TGCAGCGTTCGCGAAGGGGGCCGCGGGGGAGCTTTCTTT
j_call: TRBJ1-1
v_call: TRBV29-1
clone_size: .
d_call: TRBD1

cdr3_aa: CASSGPQREATDTQYF
cdr3_nt: TGTGCCAGCAGCGGACCACAGCGGGAGGCCACAGATACGCAGTATTTT
j_call: TRBJ2-3
v_call: TRBV9
clone_size: once
d_call: TRBD2

cdr3_aa: CASSGERAGANVLTF
cdr3_nt: TGTGCCAGCAGTGGGGAGAGGGCTGGGGCCAACGTCCTGACTTTC
j_call: TRBJ2-6
v_call: TRBV2
clone_size: .
d_call: .

cdr3_aa: CSVAAGVKETQYF
cdr3_nt: TGCAGCGTTGCTGCGGGGGTTAAAGAGACCCAGTACTTC
j_call: TRBJ2-5
v_call: TRBV29-1
clone_size: .
d_call: TRBD2